This paragraph covers one T cell receptor (beta chain) sequence. Its specificity is unknown. The data stem from a study of PD-1 blockade in mismatch repair-deficient tumors. Findings of the study overall: Rapid post-treatment expansion, then contraction, generally preceding radiologic response, marked tumor-resident clones.

The TCR-sequenced patients were a few responders to pembrolizumab. Assay used: immunoSEQ multiplex PCR; TCRdb lists only in-frame clones, some missing. This table holds roughly 120,000 clones, almost 90% found once. Germline V gene sequence: CDR1 SGHVS, CDR2 FQNEAQ. CDR3 length: 18 amino acids. The germline V and J ends were trimmed by 2 bases and 1 base, with 20 bases remaining between them. J is TRBJ2-5 and V is TRBV7-8; D might be TRBD1 (6 bases). Material: peripheral blood, obtained approximately 69 weeks after starting pembrolizumab. The source is an adult with mismatch repair-deficient cancer. The CDR3 nucleotides read TGTGCCAGCAGCTTATCCAACGGGGCAGGGGTCCCCCAAGAGACCCAGTACTTC. Its translation: CASSLSNGAGVPQETQYF. The variable domain in full, with the rest retrieved from reference TRBV7-8 and TRBJ2-5, is GAGVSQSPRYKVAKRGQDVALRCDPISGHVSLFWYQQALGQGPEFLTYFQNEAQLDKSGLPSDRFFAERPEGSVSTLKIQRTQQEDSAVYLCASSLSNGAGVPQETQYFGPGTRLLVL.